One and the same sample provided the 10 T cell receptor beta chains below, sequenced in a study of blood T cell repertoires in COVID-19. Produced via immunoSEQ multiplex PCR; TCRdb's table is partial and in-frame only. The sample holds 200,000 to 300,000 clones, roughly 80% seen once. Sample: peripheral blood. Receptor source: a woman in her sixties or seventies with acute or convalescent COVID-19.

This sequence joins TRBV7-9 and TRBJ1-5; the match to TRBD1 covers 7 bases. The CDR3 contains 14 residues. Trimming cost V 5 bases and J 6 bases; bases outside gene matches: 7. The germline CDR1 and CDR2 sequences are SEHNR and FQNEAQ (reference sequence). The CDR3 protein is CASSPTGPSQPQHF. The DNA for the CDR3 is TGTGCCAGCAGCCCGACAGGGCCAAGTCAGCCCCAGCATTTT.

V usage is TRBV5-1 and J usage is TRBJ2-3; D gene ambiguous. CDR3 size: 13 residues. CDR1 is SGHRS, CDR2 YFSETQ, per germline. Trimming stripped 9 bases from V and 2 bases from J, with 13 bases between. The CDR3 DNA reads TGCGCCACCGCCCGAGTATCCACAGATACGCAGTATTTT. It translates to CATARVSTDTQYF.

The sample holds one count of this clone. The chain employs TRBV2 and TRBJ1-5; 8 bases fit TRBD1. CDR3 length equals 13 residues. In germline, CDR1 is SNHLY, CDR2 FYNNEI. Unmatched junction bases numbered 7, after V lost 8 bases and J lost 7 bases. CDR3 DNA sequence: TGTGCCAGCTGGGCAGGGGGCCACCAGCCCCAGCATTTT. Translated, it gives CASWAGGHQPQHF.

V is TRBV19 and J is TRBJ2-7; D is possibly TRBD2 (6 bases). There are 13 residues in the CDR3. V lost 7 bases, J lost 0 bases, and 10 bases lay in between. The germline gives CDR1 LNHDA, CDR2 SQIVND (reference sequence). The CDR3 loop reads CASNGGNSYEQYF. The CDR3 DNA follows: TGTGCCAGTAATGGCGGGAACTCCTACGAGCAGTACTTC.

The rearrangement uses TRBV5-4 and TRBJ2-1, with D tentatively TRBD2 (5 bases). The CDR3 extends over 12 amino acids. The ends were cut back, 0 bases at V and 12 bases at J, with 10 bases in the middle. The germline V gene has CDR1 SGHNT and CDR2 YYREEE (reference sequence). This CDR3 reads CASSLGGSGQFF. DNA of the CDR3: TGTGCCAGCAGCTTGGGAGGGTCGGGGCAGTTCTTC.

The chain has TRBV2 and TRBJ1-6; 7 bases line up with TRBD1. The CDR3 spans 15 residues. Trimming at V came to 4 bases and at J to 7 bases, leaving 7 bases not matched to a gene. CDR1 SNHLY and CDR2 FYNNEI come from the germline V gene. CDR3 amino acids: CASSGQGQRNSPLHF. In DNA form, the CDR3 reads TGTGCCAGCAGTGGACAGGGCCAACGAAATTCACCCCTCCACTTT. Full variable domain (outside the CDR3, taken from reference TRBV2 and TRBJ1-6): EPEVTQTPSHQVTQMGQEVILRCVPISNHLYFYWYRQILGQKVEFLVSFYNNEISEKSEIFDDQFSVERPDGSNFTLKIRSTKLEDSAMYFCASSGQGQRNSPLHFGNGTRLTVT.

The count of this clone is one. CDR3 sequence: CASSFIMGANSPLHF. CDR3 sequence (DNA): TGTGCCAGCAGCTTTATTATGGGGGCTAATTCACCCCTCCACTTT. The chain couples TRBV7-2 to TRBJ1-6; D is perhaps TRBD1 (6 bases). Germline CDR1 is SGHTA and CDR2 is FQGNSA. Trimming took 3 bases from V and 6 from J, leaving 12 bases between them. The CDR3 has 15 amino acids.

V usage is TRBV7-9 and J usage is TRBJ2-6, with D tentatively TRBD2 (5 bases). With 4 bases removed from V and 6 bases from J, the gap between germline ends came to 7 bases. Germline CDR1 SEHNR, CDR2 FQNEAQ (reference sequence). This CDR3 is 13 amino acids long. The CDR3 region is CASSYGKANVLTF. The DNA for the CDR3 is TGTGCCAGCAGCTACGGGAAGGCCAACGTCCTGACTTTC.

The CDR3 here is CASSAQRGSPDTQYF. The CDR3 region has the DNA TGCGCCAGCAGTGCCCAGCGGGGGTCCCCAGATACGCAGTATTTT. The chain uses TRBV10-1 and TRBJ2-3, with TRBD2 identical over 8 bases. The trim removed 4 bases at V and 4 bases at J, leaving 7 bases unmatched. The CDR3 length is 15 residues. CDR1 and CDR2 (germline): WNHNN, SYGVQD (reference sequence).

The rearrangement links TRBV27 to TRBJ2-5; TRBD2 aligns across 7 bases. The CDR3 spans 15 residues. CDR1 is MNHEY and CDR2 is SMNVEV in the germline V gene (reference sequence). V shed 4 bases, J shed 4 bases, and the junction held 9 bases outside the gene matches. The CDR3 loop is CASSSQFGGGETQYF. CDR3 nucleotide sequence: TGTGCCAGCAGTTCCCAATTTGGGGGGGGAGAGACCCAGTACTTC.